The entry that follows covers one T cell receptor (beta chain) sequence. The data stem from a study of blood T cell repertoires in COVID-19. Clones were sequenced by immunoSEQ multiplex PCR, and TCRdb holds only the in-frame ones, with some missing. The table has hundreds of thousands of clones, just under 85% seen once. Germline CDR1 and CDR2: SGHKS and YYEKEE (reference sequence). The V end was cut by 2 bases, the J end by 3 bases, with 8 bases between. The CDR3 runs to 13 residues. The rearrangement uses TRBV5-5 and TRBJ1-2, with a weak D call TRBD1 (6 bases). The specimen sequenced was peripheral blood. The sequence was collected from a woman in her 50s with active or convalescent COVID-19. Here the CDR3 DNA reads TGTGCCAGCAGCTTATCAGGGGACTATGGCTACACCTTC. Translation: CASSLSGDYGYTF.